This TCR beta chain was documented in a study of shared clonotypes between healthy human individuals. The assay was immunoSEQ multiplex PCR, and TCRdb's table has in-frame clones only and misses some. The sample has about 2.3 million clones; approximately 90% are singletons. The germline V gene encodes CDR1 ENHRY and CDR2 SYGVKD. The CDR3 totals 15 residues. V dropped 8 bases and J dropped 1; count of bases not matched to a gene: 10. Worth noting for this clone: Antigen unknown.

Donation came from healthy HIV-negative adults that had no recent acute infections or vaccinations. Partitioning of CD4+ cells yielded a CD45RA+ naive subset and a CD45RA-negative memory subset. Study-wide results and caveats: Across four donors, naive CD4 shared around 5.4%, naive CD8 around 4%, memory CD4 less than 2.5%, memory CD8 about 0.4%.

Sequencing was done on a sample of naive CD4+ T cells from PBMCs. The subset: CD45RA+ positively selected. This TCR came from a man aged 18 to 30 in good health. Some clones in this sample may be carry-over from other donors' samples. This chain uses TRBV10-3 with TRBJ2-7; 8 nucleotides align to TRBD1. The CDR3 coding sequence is TGTGCCATCGCATCCCCCGGGACAGGATCCTACGAGCAGTACTTC. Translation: CAIASPGTGSYEQYF.